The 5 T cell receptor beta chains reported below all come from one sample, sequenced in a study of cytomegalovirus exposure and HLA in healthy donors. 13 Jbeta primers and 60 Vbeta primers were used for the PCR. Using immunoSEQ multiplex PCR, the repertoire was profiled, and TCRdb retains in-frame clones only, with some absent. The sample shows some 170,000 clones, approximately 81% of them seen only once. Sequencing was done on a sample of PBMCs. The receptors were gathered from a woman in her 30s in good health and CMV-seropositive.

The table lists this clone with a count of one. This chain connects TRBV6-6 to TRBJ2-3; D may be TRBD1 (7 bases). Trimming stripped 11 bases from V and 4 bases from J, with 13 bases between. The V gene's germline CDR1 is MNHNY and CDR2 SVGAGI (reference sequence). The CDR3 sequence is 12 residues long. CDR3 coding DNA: TGTGCCTCCAGGGGGGAGGCAGATACGCAGTATTTT. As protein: CASRGEADTQYF.

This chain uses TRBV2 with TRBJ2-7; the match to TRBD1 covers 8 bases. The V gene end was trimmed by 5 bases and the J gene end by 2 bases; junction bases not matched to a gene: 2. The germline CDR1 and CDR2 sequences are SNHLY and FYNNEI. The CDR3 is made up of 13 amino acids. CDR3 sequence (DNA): TGTGCCAGCAGTAGGGACAGGACCTACGAGCAGTACTTC. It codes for CASSRDRTYEQYF.

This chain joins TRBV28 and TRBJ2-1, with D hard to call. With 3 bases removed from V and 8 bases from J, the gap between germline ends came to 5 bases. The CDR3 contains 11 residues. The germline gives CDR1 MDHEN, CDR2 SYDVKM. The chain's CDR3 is CASSLGDEQFF. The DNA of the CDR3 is TGTGCCAGCAGTTTGGGCGATGAGCAGTTCTTC. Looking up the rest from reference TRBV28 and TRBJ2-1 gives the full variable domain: DVKVTQSSRYLVKRTGEKVFLECVQDMDHENMFWYRQDPGLGLRLIYFSYDVKMKEKGDIPEGYSVSREKKERFSLILESASTNQTSMYLCASSLGDEQFFGPGTRLTVL.

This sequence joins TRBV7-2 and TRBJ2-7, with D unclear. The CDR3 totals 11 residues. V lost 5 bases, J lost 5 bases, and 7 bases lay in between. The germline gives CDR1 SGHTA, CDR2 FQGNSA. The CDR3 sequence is CASSGSHEQYF. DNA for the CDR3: TGTGCCAGCAGCGGTAGCCACGAGCAGTACTTC.

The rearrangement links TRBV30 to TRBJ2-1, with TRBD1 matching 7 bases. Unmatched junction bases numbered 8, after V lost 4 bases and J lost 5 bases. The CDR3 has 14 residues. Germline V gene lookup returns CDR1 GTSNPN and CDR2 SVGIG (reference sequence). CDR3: CAWNRDSPNNEQFF. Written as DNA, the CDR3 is TGTGCCTGGAACCGGGACAGCCCGAACAATGAGCAGTTCTTC.